The T cell receptor (beta chain) under discussion was sequenced for a study of T cell responses to AZD1222 COVID-19 vaccine (dated by TCRdb to about 2021). Broadly, across the study: A total of 233 trial participants underwent TCR sequencing, of whom some 210 received two doses of AZD1222 and 26 received two doses of the MenACWY control vaccine. Trial participants were enrolled by age into 18-55, 56-69 and 70-plus year subgroups, with around 150, 28 and 57 TCR-sequenced participants respectively.

Measured from the cysteine to the phenylalanine, the CDR3 is 13 residues long. Left in the record is the CDR3 DNA by itself, 39 bases read in frame from the first base. The germline V gene specifies KGHSH as CDR1 and LQKENI as CDR2. V is pruned by 3 bases and J by 6 bases, leaving 2 bases of the junction without a gene match. The sample's time point label, decoded: about 28 days (+/-7) after the second vaccine dose. AZD1222 recipients with second doses at about 4 weeks or about 12 weeks were pooled, because spike-specific TCR depth and breadth did not differ between schedules. Samples from vaccinated people were obtained from the UK trials COV001 and COV002, which included a single-blind randomized controlled phase 2/3 trial of AZD1222 (ChAdOx1 nCoV-19) in healthy adults. Trial participant PBMC samples were collected at day 0 and day 28 after the second dose for TCRbeta chain sequencing. About this clone itself: Its binding antigen is unknown. No base-level quality is on record; no much larger clone is a single base apart.

The CDR3 regions of human TCRbeta chains were subjected to immunosequencing. The study's own analysis went as follows. TCRs in the repertoires were compared against a reference library of SARS-CoV-2-specific TCRs that had been generated with the MIRA antigen-specificity platform. Breadth was defined as the fraction of unique TCRs that were SARS-CoV-2-associated. Depth was defined as the fraction of total T cells that were SARS-CoV-2-associated. Each spike-specific TCR was assigned to its reactive spike region and to a CD4 or CD8 class using the MIRA data. Log10-transformed breadth and depth values were compared by one-way ANOVA with Sidak's multiple comparisons tests. TCRdb limited this immuneACCESS table to in-frame rearrangements with V and J called. A share of clones is missing; checked studies link under half to unresolved V genes, and the rest is unexplained. That table gives V, J and clone size, and the DNA gave D and trimming. The sample table shows about 170,000 clones, and around 88% are seen once. The ten largest clones add up to about 1% of the sample.

Study-wide conclusions, independent of this receptor: Because no samples from the day 14 peak response were available, repertoires could be characterized only after the peak T cell response. Conclusions about previously exposed vaccinees are limited because only five to seven AZD1222 recipients were SARS-CoV-2 seropositive at baseline. In the small 56-69-year group, the increase in depth fell short of significance, most likely because of low power. After two AZD1222 doses, spike-specific TCR breadth and depth were significantly higher than at day 0 and than in MenACWY recipients. Most participants were white British and females outnumbered males, and the authors suggested that clonal diversity may have been underestimated. Epitopes outside the regions mutated in the B.1.351 and B.1.1.7 variants were reportedly recognized by nearly half of the unique spike-specific TCRs. CD4 TCRs associated with the vaccine covered the entire spike protein, and the dominant responses were in regions 160-218 and 743-854.

This sample comprised peripheral blood, obtained 28 days after the second AZD1222 dose. The rearranged segments are TRBV18 and TRBJ1-2; TRBD1 agrees with 9 junctional bases. This TCR was recovered from an adult who received the AZD1222 COVID-19 vaccine. The CDR3 region has the sequence CASSPRTGDGYTF. DNA sequence: TGTGCCAGCTCACCGCGGACAGGGGATGGCTACACCTTC. This CDR3, with the reference TRBV18 and TRBJ1-2 proteins standing in past its ends, gives the full variable domain NAGVMQNPRHLVRRRGQEARLRCSPMKGHSHVYWYRQLPEEGLKFMVYLQKENIIDESGMPKERFSAEFPKEGPSILRIQQVVRGDSAAYFCASSPRTGDGYTFGSGTRLTVV.